This TCR beta chain appears in the sequencing data of a study of sequential checkpoint blockade in melanoma. Libraries were prepared by immunoSEQ multiplex PCR; TCRdb keeps only in-frame clonotypes and omits some of them. The sample yields under 15,000 clones, roughly four fifths seen once. CDR1 and CDR2 (germline): SGHVS, FNYEAQ. V lost 5 bases to trimming and J lost 1 base, with 14 bases between them. There are 15 residues in the CDR3. This sample's treatment: randomized to nivolumab then ipilimumab (arm A) or the reverse (arm B). The receptor comes from a human donor with melanoma. The chain employs TRBV7-6 and TRBJ1-2; D ambiguous. The sequencing here drew on CD8+ T cells sorted from blood (inferred from file names), taken from a patient given nivolumab and ipilimumab in sequence. This chain's CDR3 is CASSPSGAVNYGYTF. CDR3 nucleotides: TGTGCCAGCAGCCCTTCCGGAGCTGTTAACTATGGCTACACCTTC.